Listed below are T cell receptor beta chains from one sample, sequenced in a study of molecular identifiers for immune sequencing clone quantification. TCRdb ran MiXCR on the PCR reads and lists one entry per CDR3 protein. The repertoire holds some 680,000 distinct CDR3 sequences, roughly 23% seen once, with about 0.84% in the top ten. Source material: naive CD8+ T cells from blood, with Jurkat cell RNA spiked in. The receptors here all came from a human donor in good health. Some libraries in this study had Jurkat cell RNA spiked in. Each CDR3 is given with its conserved first and last residue. D genes are given only for firm matches. Size tells how often a clone was seen (once, few, many) or the class of an expanded clone, and some rows leave it out.

D	V	J	size	DNA	CDR3
.	TRBV19	TRBJ2-7	.	TGTGCCAGTAGTATACAGGGGACTTCCTACGAGCAGTACTTC	CASSIQGTSYEQYF
TRBD1	TRBV19	TRBJ2-7	many	TGTGCCAGCAGCTTCTCCGGGACAGGGGCCTACGAGCAGTACTTC	CASSFSGTGAYEQYF
.	TRBV19	TRBJ1-3	.	TGTGCCAGTAGTAACCCGACAGTGAACTCTGGAAACACCATATATTTT	CASSNPTVNSGNTIYF
.	TRBV7-9	TRBJ2-7	many	TGTGCCAGCAGCTTTGGCAGGGGGGTGGACGAGCAGTACTTC	CASSFGRGVDEQYF
.	TRBV9	TRBJ2-1	.	TGTGCCAGCAGCGTAGCCGACGGGAGCTCCTACAATGAGCAGTTCTTC	CASSVADGSSYNEQFF
TRBD1	TRBV4-3	TRBJ1-5	.	TGCGCCAGCAGCCCTGGACAGGGGGGAAATCAGCCCCAGCCTTTT	CASSPGQGGNQPQPF
.	TRBV7-9	TRBJ1-2	.	TGTGCCAGCAGCTTAGCGGGGGATCGCTATGGCTACACCTTC	CASSLAGDRYGYTF
.	TRBV19	TRBJ1-4	.	TGTGCCAGTAGCCGGGGGTCAGCGTTTGGGACATTTAATGAAAAACTGTTTTTT	CASSRGSAFGTFNEKLFF
.	TRBV3-1	TRBJ1-4	.	TGTGCCCGCCGCCCGAAACCGCCAGGCCATAATGAAAAACTGTTTTTT	CARRPKPPGHNEKLFF
.	TRBV29-1	TRBJ1-3	few	TGCAGCGTTGTATTCACAGCGGGAAACACCATATATTTT	CSVVFTAGNTIYF
.	TRBV2	TRBJ1-5	.	TGTGCCAGCAGTGAGGTGGACACGAACCTCAATCAGCCCCAGCATTTT	CASSEVDTNLNQPQHF
.	TRBV28	TRBJ2-3	many	TGTGCCAGCACCCTTCGACTAGTCTTCAACACAGATACGCAGTATTTT	CASTLRLVFNTDTQYF
.	TRBV5-1	TRBJ1-2	.	TGCGCCAGCAGCCCCAGGGAAGTTGATGGCTACACCTTC	CASSPREVDGYTF
TRBD1	TRBV28	TRBJ2-5	many	TGTGCCAGCAGTCAGCCGACAGGGCGACAAGAGACCCAGTACTTC	CASSQPTGRQETQYF
TRBD1	TRBV27	TRBJ1-1	.	TGTGCCAGCAGTTTAAGGACAGGTTACACTGGAGCTTTCTTT	CASSLRTGYTGAFF
.	TRBV19	TRBJ2-7	few	TGTGCCAGTAGTACCGTCGGTGGAGGGGAGAGCTTCGACGAGCAGTACTTC	CASSTVGGGESFDEQYF
TRBD1	TRBV19	TRBJ2-7	.	TGTGCCAGTGGACAGGAGTACTACGAGCAGTACTTC	CASGQEYYEQYF
TRBD1	TRBV7-6	TRBJ2-7	.	TGTGCCAGCAGCTCCCCGGGACAGGGGGCTGTGGAGCAGTACTTC	CASSSPGQGAVEQYF
.	TRBV5-1	TRBJ2-7	many	TGCGCCAGCAGTTCAGGAGACCTTCGTCGTGCCGAGCAGTACTTC	CASSSGDLRRAEQYF
.	TRBV10-2	TRBJ1-3	.	TGCGCCAACGGATACAGAAAGAGCTTCACTGGAAACACCATATATTTT	CANGYRKSFTGNTIYF
.	TRBV18	TRBJ2-7	few	TGTGCCAGCTCACCAGAGCAGGTTAGTTACGAGCAGTACTTC	CASSPEQVSYEQYF
TRBD2	TRBV7-9	TRBJ2-2	many	TGTGCCAGCAGACTTCCGACTAGCGGGGGACCGGGCACCGGGGAGCTGTTTTTT	CASRLPTSGGPGTGELFF
.	TRBV20-1	TRBJ2-3	.	TGCAGTGCTAGAGATCTAGCACAGAGCACAGATACGCAGTATTTT	CSARDLAQSTDTQYF
TRBD2	TRBV19	TRBJ2-1	.	TGTGCCAGTAGTTCCGGGACTAGCGTTTACAATGAGCAGTTCTTC	CASSSGTSVYNEQFF
.	TRBV5-6	TRBJ1-1	many	TGTGCCAGCAGCTTGGTTGGGACGGCGAACACTGAAGCTTTCTTT	CASSLVGTANTEAFF
.	TRBV7-2	TRBJ1-1	.	TGTGCCAGCAGGGTAGTCCCGGGGGCAAGCACTGAAGCTTTCTTT	CASRVVPGASTEAFF
.	TRBV19	TRBJ1-5	few	TGTGCCAGTAGTATAGGGCTGGGTAGGCCCCAGCATTTT	CASSIGLGRPQHF
TRBD1	TRBV20-1	TRBJ1-1	.	TGCAGTGCTAGAGACTATGGACAGGGGAACACTGAAGCTTTCTTT	CSARDYGQGNTEAFF